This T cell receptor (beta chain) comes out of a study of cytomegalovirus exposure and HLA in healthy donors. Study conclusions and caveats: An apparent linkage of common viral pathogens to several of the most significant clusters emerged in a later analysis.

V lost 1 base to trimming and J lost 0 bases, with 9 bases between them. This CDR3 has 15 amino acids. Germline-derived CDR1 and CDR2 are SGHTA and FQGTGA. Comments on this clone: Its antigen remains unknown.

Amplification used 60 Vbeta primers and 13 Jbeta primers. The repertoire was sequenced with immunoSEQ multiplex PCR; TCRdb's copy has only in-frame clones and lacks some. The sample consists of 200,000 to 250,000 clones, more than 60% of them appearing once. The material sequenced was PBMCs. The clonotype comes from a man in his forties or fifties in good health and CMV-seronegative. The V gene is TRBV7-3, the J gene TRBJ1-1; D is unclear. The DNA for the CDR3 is TGTGCCAGCAGCTTAAGCCGGGTGTTGAACACTGAAGCTTTCTTT. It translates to CASSLSRVLNTEAFF.